These T cell receptor beta chains were read from a single sample in a study of OX40 agonist ivuxolimab in advanced cancers. Assay used: immunoSEQ multiplex PCR; TCRdb lists only in-frame clones, some missing. Among about 100,000 clones listed, around 93% were seen once. The sample here was CD4+ or CD8+ T cells sorted from blood, taken in a trial of the OX40 agonist ivuxolimab. The receptors come from an adult with an advanced solid tumor such as melanoma, head and neck, liver or kidney cancer. Both conserved end residues are part of each CDR3. The order of the fields is clone size, D gene, V gene, J gene, CDR3 DNA, CDR3 protein. A D gene is named only where the DNA matches it firmly. Not every row has a clone size; where given, it reads once, few, many or a size class.

>-|-|TRBV5-4|TRBJ2-1
TGTGCCAGCAGCTTGAACGATGAGCAGTTCTTC
CASSLNDEQFF
>once|-|TRBV18|TRBJ1-1
TGTGCCAGCTCACCCGGACAGTACACTGAAGCTTTCTTT
CASSPGQYTEAFF
>-|TRBD2|TRBV27|TRBJ2-7
TGTGCCAGCTCTCGGGCTAGCGGCTACGAGCAGTACTTC
CASSRASGYEQYF
>-|-|TRBV7-2|TRBJ1-2
TGTGCCAGCACCTCCTCTCCCGCCTATGGCTACACCTTC
CASTSSPAYGYTF
>-|TRBD2|TRBV28|TRBJ2-5
TGTGCCAGCAGTTCCTTAAGATCTAGCGGGACACAAGAGACCCAGTACTTC
CASSSLRSSGTQETQYF
>once|-|TRBV19|TRBJ1-4
TGTGCCAGTAGTGGCGGGGGGGTAAATGAAAAACTGTTTTTT
CASSGGGVNEKLFF
>-|-|TRBV11-2|TRBJ2-1
TGTGCCAGCAGCTTGGTTTTCCTAGGGGGGGAGCAGTTCTTC
CASSLVFLGGEQFF
>few|-|TRBV7-8|TRBJ2-3
TGTGCCAGCAGTTCAGATTTTAGGAGCACAGATACGCAGTATTTT
CASSSDFRSTDTQYF
>-|-|TRBV9|TRBJ2-1
TGTGCCAGCAGCGTAGTTCCAGGGGATGAGCAGTTCTTC
CASSVVPGDEQFF
>-|TRBD1|TRBV19|TRBJ2-1
TGTGCCAGTTGTCCCGGGACAGGGTGGAATGACAATGAGCAGTTCTTC
CASCPGTGWNDNEQFF
>-|-|TRBV6-1|TRBJ2-1
TGTGCCAGCAGTAACCGGGACGACCGCTACAATGAGCAGTTCTTC
CASSNRDDRYNEQFF
>-|-|TRBV27|TRBJ2-1
TGTGCCAGCAGTTTAGGAGGACTCTCCTACAATGAGCAGTTCTTC
CASSLGGLSYNEQFF
>-|TRBD2|TRBV19|TRBJ2-1
TGTGCCAGTAGTATCCGAGGGTTAGGACTAGCGGGAGCTTCAAATGAGCAGTTCTTC
CASSIRGLGLAGASNEQFF
>-|-|TRBV7-3|TRBJ2-1
TGTGCCAGCAGCTTTGCGGGACACTACAATGAGCAGTTCTTC
CASSFAGHYNEQFF
>-|TRBD2|TRBV4-3|TRBJ2-7
TGCGCCAGCAGCCAGTCGTCTAGCGGGAGCTACGAGCAGTACTTC
CASSQSSSGSYEQYF
>-|-|TRBV7-2|TRBJ2-3
TGTGCCAGCAGCCCATTAAGCACAGATACGCAGTATTTT
CASSPLSTDTQYF
>-|-|TRBV4-1|TRBJ2-3
TGCGCCAGCAGCCAGACAAGCTCAAAAGATACGCAGTATTTT
CASSQTSSKDTQYF
>-|TRBD1|TRBV29-1|TRBJ2-7
TGCAGCGCGGACAGGGGCGACTCCTACGAGCAGTACTTC
CSADRGDSYEQYF
>once|TRBD1|TRBV28|TRBJ1-4
TGTGCCAGCAGTTTTGGGACAGGGAGGACTAATGAAAAACTGTTTTTT
CASSFGTGRTNEKLFF
>-|-|TRBV28|TRBJ2-5
TGTGCCAGCAGGAGACAGGACCAAGAGACCCAGTACTTC
CASRRQDQETQYF
>-|-|TRBV5-6|TRBJ2-1
TGTGCCAGCAGCTCGAGGGGGACCCACTACTCCTACAATGAGCAGTTCTTC
CASSSRGTHYSYNEQFF
>-|TRBD1|TRBV7-2|TRBJ1-1
TGTGCCAGCAGCCTAAGGACAGGTGGAGCTTTCTTT
CASSLRTGGAFF